This T cell receptor beta chain emerged from a study of CD8+ T cells in alopecia areata. Isolated RNA was reverse transcribed into cDNA used as the sequencing template. Data came from immunoSEQ multiplex PCR; TCRdb stores just in-frame clones and leaves some out. In the table there are around 120,000 clones, 55% to 80% of which are singletons. Looked up from germline, CDR1 is KGHSH and CDR2 is LQKENI. V lost 4 bases to trimming and J lost 0 bases, with 16 bases between them. CDR3 size: 17 residues. This TCR derives from a human donor in good health. Input material: CD4+ T cells sorted from blood. V gene TRBV18 combines with J gene TRBJ1-3; D remains unclear. The chain's CDR3 is CASSRESWVLSGNTIYF. The CDR3 nucleotides are TGTGCCAGCTCACGGGAGTCTTGGGTCCTCTCTGGAAACACCATATATTTT.